What follows is one T cell receptor (beta chain) and its context. The sample originates from a study of blood T cell repertoires in COVID-19. V lost 1 base and J 8 bases, leaving 12 bases between the germline ends. The CDR3 length is 14 residues. Germline V gives CDR1 SEHNR, CDR2 FQNEAQ (reference sequence). Generated by immunoSEQ multiplex PCR, the TCRdb table keeps only in-frame clones and is missing some. The table includes 250,000 to 300,000 clones, 91% detected once. Material: peripheral blood. The chain couples TRBV7-9 to TRBJ2-1; a possible D gene is TRBD2 (5 bases). The clonotype was recovered from a woman between 25 and 40 years old with COVID-19, enrolled during active disease. The CDR3 protein is CASSLVRAADEQFF. In DNA, the CDR3 is TGTGCCAGCAGCTTAGTGCGGGCCGCGGATGAGCAGTTCTTC. Full variable domain (missing parts from reference TRBV7-9 and TRBJ2-1): DTGVSQNPRHKITKRGQNVTFRCDPISEHNRLYWYRQTLGQGPEFLTYFQNEAQLEKSRLLSDRFSAERPKGSFSTLEIQRTEQGDSAMYLCASSLVRAADEQFFGPGTRLTVL.